This passage covers 29 T cell receptor beta chains from one sample sequenced in a study of T cell responses to AZD1222 COVID-19 vaccine (dated by TCRdb to the early 2020s). Library preparation used the immunoSEQ multiplex PCR assay. TCRdb stores this immuneACCESS table with in-frame sequences only. Part of the clones is absent; in the studies checked, under half of the shortfall reflects unresolved V genes, and no reason is known for the rest. The sample yields about 130,000 clones; roughly 90% were counted once. The ten biggest clones cover roughly 3.7% of the sample. The time point tag for this specimen amounts to: baseline before first vaccination. This specimen was peripheral blood, taken on day 0 of AZD1222 vaccination. Source of these receptors: an adult in good health.

The chain employs TRBV21-1 and TRBJ2-5. TRBV21-1 is recorded as a pseudogene. CDR3 length: 15 residues. Here the CDR3 DNA reads TGTGCCAGCGGAAACGGTCGTAAGGACCAAGAGACCCAGTACTTC. It translates to CASGNGRKDQETQYF.

V is TRBV6-5 and J is TRBJ2-2; possible D gene TRBD2, 5 bases. Trimming removed 10 bases at V and 2 bases at J, with 14 bases between. Germline CDR1 MNHEY, CDR2 SVGAGI. CDR3 length: 14 amino acids. The CDR3 region is CATRGLDNTGELFF. CDR3 DNA: TGTGCCACCCGTGGACTGGATAACACCGGGGAGCTGTTTTTT.

The chain is built from TRBV7-8 and TRBJ1-1; no reliable D call. CDR1 is SGHVS and CDR2 is FQNEAQ in the germline V gene. Trimming pared 1 base from V and 10 bases from J, leaving 7 bases between. This CDR3 region has 11 residues. The CDR3 sequence: CASSLGMGAFF. The CDR3 DNA is TGTGCCAGCAGCTTAGGTATGGGAGCTTTCTTT.

The J gene is TRBJ1-5, the V gene TRBV28; D ambiguous. This CDR3 spans 14 amino acids. Trimming removed 3 bases at V and 4 bases at J, with 10 bases between. Germline values: CDR1 MDHEN, CDR2 SYDVKM. The CDR3 nucleotides are TGTGCCAGCAGTTTCCGGGTCCCTAATCAGCCCCAGCATTTT. It encodes CASSFRVPNQPQHF.

This chain links TRBV7-2 with TRBJ2-5; 8 positions agree with TRBD2. Germline V gene sequence: CDR1 SGHTA, CDR2 FQGNSA. V gave up 1 base and J gave up 1 base; unmatched junction bases: 5. There are 16 residues in the CDR3. The CDR3 loop is CASSLGSGISQETQYF. CDR3 DNA: TGTGCCAGCAGCTTAGGTAGCGGGATAAGCCAAGAGACCCAGTACTTC.

This chain links TRBV2 with TRBJ2-3; possibly TRBD2 for D (5 bases). Germline V gene lookup returns CDR1 SNHLY and CDR2 FYNNEI. V was trimmed by 2 bases and J by 5 bases, leaving 8 bases between them. This CDR3 has 13 residues. The CDR3 here is CASSERGGDTQYF. CDR3 nucleotide sequence: TGTGCCAGCAGTGAACGGGGTGGAGATACGCAGTATTTT.

Sample share makes this clone medium-sized. The chain links TRBV5-8 to TRBJ1-2, with a tentative D call TRBD1 (5 bases). The germline gives CDR1 SGHTS, CDR2 YDEGEE. The CDR3 has 16 amino acids. The ends were cut back, 1 base at V and 8 bases at J, with 21 bases in the middle. The CDR3 here is CASSLRVGDPGVGYTF. In DNA, the CDR3 is TGTGCCAGCAGCTTGCGAGTCGGGGACCCTGGTGTCGGCTACACCTTC.

V usage is TRBV4-3 and J usage is TRBJ2-3; D is undetermined. Trimming took 1 base from V and 4 from J, leaving 9 bases between them. CDR1 is LGHNA, CDR2 YSLEER, per germline. CDR3 size: 14 residues. The CDR3 region is CASSQGARADTQYF. The CDR3 bases are TGCGCCAGCAGCCAAGGGGCTAGGGCAGATACGCAGTATTTT.

The chain joins TRBV5-1 to TRBJ1-1, with TRBD1 matching 11 bases. CDR1 is SGHRS and CDR2 is YFSETQ in the germline V gene. The CDR3 loop spans 14 amino acids. V dropped 2 bases and J dropped 4; count of bases not matched to a gene: 1. CDR3 residues: CASSFGQGATEAFF. In DNA, the CDR3 is TGCGCCAGCAGCTTCGGACAGGGGGCCACTGAAGCTTTCTTT.

The V call is TRBV24-1, the J call TRBJ1-1; 8 nucleotides match TRBD1. Germline V gene lookup returns CDR1 KGHDR and CDR2 SFDVKD. This CDR3 contains 11 residues. The ends lost 10 bases at V and 6 bases at J; junction bases unmatched: 3. In DNA, the CDR3 is TGTGCCACACAGGGGGAATCTGAAGCTTTCTTT. It is translated as CATQGESEAFF.

The genes are TRBV6-6 and TRBJ1-1; no clear D gene. Germline V gene sequence: CDR1 MNHNY, CDR2 SVGAGI (reference sequence). V lost 0 bases and J lost 1, with 6 bases in between. The CDR3 consists of 14 residues. The CDR3 loop reads CASSYSSSNTEAFF. The CDR3 DNA reads as TGTGCCAGCAGTTACTCGTCCTCGAACACTGAAGCTTTCTTT.

The rearrangement joins TRBV7-8 to TRBJ2-5; a possible D gene is TRBD2 (6 bases). This CDR3 is built from 13 residues. Trimming stripped 6 bases from V and 4 bases from J, with 12 bases between. Germline V gives CDR1 SGHVS, CDR2 FQNEAQ. The CDR3 region has the DNA TGTGCCAGCAGGGCGGGGTGGGGAGAGACCCAGTACTTC. Protein product: CASRAGWGETQYF.

The chain uses TRBV28 and TRBJ2-1; D gene unclear. Trimming stripped 10 bases from V and 0 bases from J, with 13 bases between. CDR3 length: 14 amino acids. Germline V gene data show CDR1 as MDHEN and CDR2 as SYDVKM. This chain's CDR3 is CATEQADSYNEQFF. For the CDR3, the DNA is TGTGCCACCGAGCAGGCCGACTCCTACAATGAGCAGTTCTTC.

J is TRBJ2-7 and V is TRBV5-1, with D uncertain. Trimming pared 0 bases from V and 4 bases from J, leaving 14 bases between. This CDR3 region has 15 residues. Germline V gene sequence: CDR1 SGHRS, CDR2 YFSETQ. The CDR3 loop reads CASSLETYRRYEQYF. CDR3 nucleotides: TGCGCCAGCAGCTTGGAGACATATCGGCGGTACGAGCAGTACTTC.

The CDR3 sequence: CASSYGVVNVLTF. CDR3 DNA sequence: TGTGCCAGCAGTTACGGGGTGGTCAACGTCCTGACTTTC. V and J are TRBV6-5 and TRBJ2-6, with D unresolved. Looked up from germline, CDR1 is MNHEY and CDR2 is SVGAGI. The CDR3 length is 13 residues. V lost 2 bases, J lost 9 bases, and 8 bases lay in between.

This clone appeared a single time. The chain links TRBV6-5 to TRBJ2-5; D possibly uses TRBD1 or TRBD2 (5 bases each). The germline gives CDR1 MNHEY, CDR2 SVGAGI. CDR3 length: 15 residues. Trimming removed 2 bases from V and 6 bases from J, with 16 bases in between. CDR3 amino acids: CASSYAAGTVKTQYF. The CDR3 bases are TGTGCCAGCAGTTACGCCGCCGGGACGGTGAAGACCCAGTACTTC.

This chain links TRBV11-3 with TRBJ2-1; 11 nucleotides line up with TRBD1. J was trimmed by 6 bases and V by 5 bases; bases with no gene match: 6. The CDR3 contains 15 residues. Germline-derived CDR1 and CDR2 are SGHNT and YENEEA. The CDR3 DNA sequence: TGTGCCAGCAGCCAGTCCGGGACAGGGGGCAATGAGCAGTTCTTC. Translating it yields CASSQSGTGGNEQFF.

The chain uses TRBV15 and TRBJ2-2; D may be TRBD2 (6 bases). The ends were cut back, 1 base at V and 2 bases at J, with 11 bases in the middle. The CDR3 loop spans 16 amino acids. Germline V lookup: CDR1 LNHNV, CDR2 YYDKDF (reference sequence). In DNA, the CDR3 is TGTGCCACCAGCAGAGGATTAGCGGTAAACACCGGGGAGCTGTTTTTT. It is translated as CATSRGLAVNTGELFF.

This clone occurred once. This sequence joins TRBV10-3 and TRBJ2-7; D ambiguous. This CDR3 is built from 13 residues. V lost 10 bases, J lost 4 bases, and 17 bases lay in between. Germline values: CDR1 ENHRY, CDR2 SYGVKD. The CDR3 bases are TGTGCCACCCTCCCAGAGGTGGATTACGAGCAGTACTTC. This codes for CATLPEVDYEQYF.

This clone has only one observation. V usage is TRBV7-2 and J usage is TRBJ2-5; D is ambiguous. Trimming shortened V by 5 bases and J by 2 bases, and 6 bases separated the two germline ends. CDR3 length equals 12 residues. Germline assignment: CDR1 SGHTA and CDR2 FQGNSA. The CDR3 bases are TGTGCCAGCAGCCCAATTCAAGAGACCCAGTACTTC. As protein: CASSPIQETQYF. The entire variable domain, with the rest obtained from reference TRBV7-2 and TRBJ2-5, is as follows: GAGVSQSPSNKVTEKGKDVELRCDPISGHTALYWYRQSLGQGLEFLIYFQGNSAPDKSGLPSDRFSAERTGGSVSTLTIQRTQQEDSAVYLCASSPIQETQYFGPGTRLLVL.

This chain joins TRBV12-5 and TRBJ2-1; 8 nucleotides align to TRBD1. The J segment lost 14 bases and the V segment lost 1 base, leaving 7 bases of the junction unmatched. This CDR3 has 13 amino acids. Germline V gene data show CDR1 as LGHNT and CDR2 as FRNRAP. As DNA, the CDR3 is TGTGCTAGTGGTTTGGCTCCGGGACAGGCGAAGTTCTTC. Residues: CASGLAPGQAKFF.

The chain couples TRBV19 to TRBJ1-1; D uncertain. Trimming shortened V by 5 bases and J by 2 bases, and 15 bases separated the two germline ends. The V gene's germline CDR1 is LNHDA and CDR2 SQIVND (reference sequence). CDR3 length equals 15 residues. CDR3 DNA sequence: TGTGCCAGTAGTCTACGGGCAGGAGCTAACACTGAAGCTTTCTTT. Translated, it gives CASSLRAGANTEAFF.

The V and J genes are TRBV5-6 and TRBJ1-2; no reliable D call. V was trimmed by 0 bases and J by 0 bases, leaving 9 bases between them. This CDR3 has 15 amino acids. Germline V gene data show CDR1 as SGHDT and CDR2 as YYEEEE. The CDR3: CASSLGPGTNYGYTF. Here the CDR3 DNA reads TGTGCCAGCAGCTTGGGTCCCGGAACTAACTATGGCTACACCTTC.

The V call is TRBV27, the J call TRBJ1-5; D might be TRBD1 (5 bases). The CDR3 is made up of 14 amino acids. Germline CDR1 MNHEY, CDR2 SMNVEV (reference sequence). V lost 3 bases and J lost 6, with 12 bases in between. The CDR3 loop reads CASSFWGGSQPQHF. The CDR3 DNA is TGTGCCAGCAGTTTTTGGGGCGGGAGTCAGCCCCAGCATTTT.

A remark on this clone: Different DNA sequences within this sample yield the same CDR3. The genes are TRBV27 and TRBJ2-1; D is perhaps TRBD2 (7 bases). This CDR3 is built from 12 residues. The germline gives CDR1 MNHEY, CDR2 SMNVEV (reference sequence). V gave up 9 bases and J gave up 4 bases, with 10 bases separating them. The CDR3 spells CASRGGYNEQFF. The CDR3 DNA reads TGTGCCAGTAGGGGGGGGTACAATGAGCAGTTCTTC.

The chain combines TRBV6-1 with TRBJ2-2; tentative D call: TRBD2 (6 bases). Germline assignment: CDR1 MNHNS and CDR2 SASEGT. V lost 1 base to trimming and J lost 5 bases, with 11 bases between them. This CDR3 has 15 amino acids. As DNA, the CDR3 is TGTGCCAGCAGTGAAGTGGGACTTTTTACCGGGGAGCTGTTTTTT. Its translation: CASSEVGLFTGELFF.

This clone was observed once. The CDR3 loop reads CASSIQGDRSGNTIYF. The CDR3 nucleotides are TGCGCCAGCAGCATCCAGGGGGACCGCTCTGGAAACACCATATATTTT. V and J are TRBV5-1 and TRBJ1-3, with 7 nucleotides matching TRBD1. CDR3 length: 16 amino acids. Germline V CDR1 and CDR2: SGHRS, YFSETQ. Trimming cost V 4 bases and J 0 bases; bases outside gene matches: 7. Full variable domain (rest looked up from reference TRBV5-1 and TRBJ1-3): KAGVTQTPRYLIKTRGQQVTLSCSPISGHRSVSWYQQTPGQGLQFLFEYFSETQRNKGNFPGRFSGRQFSNSRSEMNVSTLELGDSALYLCASSIQGDRSGNTIYFGEGSWLTVV.

The chain combines TRBV28 with TRBJ2-7; TRBD1 aligns across 10 bases. CDR3 size: 18 residues. Germline V lookup: CDR1 MDHEN, CDR2 SYDVKM. With V trimmed by 6 bases and J by 3 bases, 17 bases remained unmatched. The CDR3 reads CASRGVPGQGTEGYEQYF. Here the CDR3 DNA reads TGTGCCAGCAGGGGAGTGCCGGGACAGGGGACCGAGGGCTACGAGCAGTACTTC.

The chain combines TRBV9 with TRBJ2-7, with D perhaps matching TRBD1 (6 bases). The germline V gene encodes CDR1 SGDLS and CDR2 YYNGEE. V was trimmed by 0 bases and J by 6 bases, leaving 19 bases between them. The CDR3 runs 16 residues. Here the CDR3 DNA reads TGTGCCAGCAGCGTAGGAGAGTGGACAGCCTGGCGCGAGCAGTACTTC. Its translation: CASSVGEWTAWREQYF. Drawing the rest from reference TRBV9 and TRBJ2-7, the complete variable domain is DSGVTQTPKHLITATGQRVTLRCSPRSGDLSVYWYQQSLDQGLQFLIQYYNGEERAKGNILERFSAQQFPDLHSELNLSSLELGDSALYFCASSVGEWTAWREQYFGPGTRLTVT.